This TCR beta chain is from a study of blood T cell repertoires in COVID-19 (TCRdb year 2020). About the full investigation: Samples from collaborators originated in the United States, Italy and Spain and spanned both the acute and convalescent phases of COVID-19. The material from the prospective study consisted of cDNA or gDNA derived from T cells, B-cell-depleted T cells, or PBMCs. The samples were drawn from the first 160 participants of the ongoing ImmuneRACE study and from about 1,200 subjects provided by 6 global collaborators. Subjects who had been exposed to COVID-19, were actively infected with it, or had recovered from it provided the deeply sampled blood TCRbeta repertoires that made up the dataset. Sample metadata almost always included a de-identified subject ID, COVID-19 status, age in years and sex. The repertoires were released in a freely available public database meant as a resource for research on the immune response to SARS-CoV-2. HLA class I and class II types, where available, came from metadata supplied by the sample provider rather than from assay-based typing.

In the prospective study, participants were about 18 to 95 years old, resided in about two dozen geographic areas of the United States, and were enrolled through a virtual design. In the prospective study, participants were assigned to cohorts based on the clinical history participants reported in a screening survey and a study questionnaire. For ImmuneRACE Cohort 3, a participant was defined as recovered based on two consecutive negative NP/OP PCR tests, clearance by a healthcare professional, or resolution of symptoms. In the prospective study, mobile phlebotomists collected whole blood, serum and a nasopharyngeal or oropharyngeal swab from each participant. Additional blood draws and questionnaires over an approximately 2-month period could optionally be provided by prospective study participants. Before DNA extraction, prospective study blood samples were shipped either frozen or at room temperature.

TCRbeta CDR3 regions were amplified from genomic DNA using the immunoSEQ Assay, a bias-controlled multiplex PCR. As for how the authors treated the data: Nucleated cell counts per sample were estimated from amplification of reference gene primers within the assay. To quantify the absolute abundance of each unique TCRbeta CDR3 rearrangement, sequence reads were collapsed and filtered. For each sample, productive Simpson clonality was calculated by taking the square root of Simpson's diversity index across productive rearrangements. Here the immuneACCESS table is served through TCRdb, limited to in-frame sequences with V and J called. Missing clones are a known gap in these copies; in checked studies unresolved V genes cover under half, and the rest lacks a known reason. The V and J calls and clone size are taken from that table; D and trimming were inferred from the DNA. In this sample the table shows around 310,000 clones, 85% to 90% of which occur a single time. About a tenth of the sample is in the top ten clones.

What the authors observed across the whole study: How much clinical and demographic metadata was included differed by source and by participant, and the metadata was provided uncurated.

About this clone itself: Its cognate antigen has yet to be identified. Base qualities were left out, and no much larger clone turns up one base away.

Inclusive of the bounding cysteine and phenylalanine, the CDR3 is 18 residues long. Only the CDR3 region is kept as DNA, spanning 54 bases read in frame from base 1. Source material: PBMCs or T cells enriched from blood (not recorded which). The rearrangement joined TRBV21-1 to TRBJ2-7; TRBD1 was called by the table and not checked on the DNA. TRBV21-1 is designated a pseudogene. The origin of this receptor is a woman younger than 45 who had recovered from COVID-19. The DNA sequence is as follows: TGTGCCAGCAGCAAAGACCCCCCCGACGTCACGTCAGGCTACGAGCAGTACTTC. This translates into CASSKDPPDVTSGYEQYF.